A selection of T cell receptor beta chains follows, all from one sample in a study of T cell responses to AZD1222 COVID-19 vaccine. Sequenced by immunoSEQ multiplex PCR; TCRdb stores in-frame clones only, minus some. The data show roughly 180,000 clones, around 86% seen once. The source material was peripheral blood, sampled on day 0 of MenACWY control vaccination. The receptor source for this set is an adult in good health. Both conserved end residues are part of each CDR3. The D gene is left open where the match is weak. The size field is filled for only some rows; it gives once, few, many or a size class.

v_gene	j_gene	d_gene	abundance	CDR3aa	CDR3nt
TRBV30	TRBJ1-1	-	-	CAWRGGPSGNTEAFF	TGTGCCTGGAGGGGAGGACCCTCGGGTAACACTGAAGCTTTCTTT
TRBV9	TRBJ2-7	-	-	CASSGLGVEQYF	TGTGCCAGCAGCGGATTGGGGGTCGAGCAGTACTTC
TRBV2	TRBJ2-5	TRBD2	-	CASRAVAGDLETQYF	TGTGCCAGCAGGGCGGTAGCGGGGGATCTAGAGACCCAGTACTTC
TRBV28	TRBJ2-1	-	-	CASSLSPTNEQFF	TGTGCCAGCAGTTTATCCCCGACCAATGAGCAGTTCTTC
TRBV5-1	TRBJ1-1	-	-	CASSLERMNTEAFF	TGCGCCAGCAGCTTGGAACGTATGAACACTGAAGCTTTCTTT
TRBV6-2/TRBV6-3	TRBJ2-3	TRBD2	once	CASSYPIAGSTDTQYF	TGTGCCAGCAGTTACCCCATAGCGGGGTCCACAGATACGCAGTATTTT
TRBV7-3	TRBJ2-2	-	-	CASSLESSATGELFF	TGTGCCAGCAGCTTAGAAAGTAGTGCTACCGGGGAGCTGTTTTTT
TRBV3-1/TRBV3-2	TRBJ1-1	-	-	CASSLQDGEMNTEAFF	TGTGCCAGCAGCCTACAAGATGGAGAGATGAACACTGAAGCTTTCTTT
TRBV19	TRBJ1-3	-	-	CASSMGQGRAGNTIYF	TGTGCCAGTAGTATGGGCCAGGGACGAGCTGGAAACACCATATATTTT
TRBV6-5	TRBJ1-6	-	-	CASSNRQAVSPLHF	TGTGCCAGCAGTAACAGACAGGCGGTCTCACCCCTCCACTTT
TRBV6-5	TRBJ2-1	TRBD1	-	CASSYSSTGGWQFF	TGTGCCAGCAGTTACTCTTCAACAGGGGGATGGCAGTTCTTC
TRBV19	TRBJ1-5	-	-	CASSILGLGSQPQHF	TGTGCCAGTAGTATTTTGGGGCTTGGGAGTCAGCCCCAGCATTTT
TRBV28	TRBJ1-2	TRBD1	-	CASASGQGSSGYTF	TGTGCCAGCGCCTCGGGACAGGGGTCATCTGGCTACACCTTC
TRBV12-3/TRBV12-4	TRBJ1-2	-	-	CASSLSWSGYTF	TGTGCCAGCAGTTTGTCGTGGAGTGGCTACACCTTC
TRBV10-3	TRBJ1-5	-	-	CAISQSPGNQPQHF	TGTGCCATCTCGCAAAGTCCCGGCAATCAGCCCCAGCATTTT
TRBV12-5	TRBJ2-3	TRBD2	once	CASGSGTSGTTDTQYF	TGTGCTAGTGGGTCCGGTACTAGCGGGACCACAGATACGCAGTATTTT
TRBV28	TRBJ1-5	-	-	CASSLTRGGYSNQPQHF	TGTGCCAGCAGTTTGACGCGAGGGGGATATAGCAATCAGCCCCAGCATTTT
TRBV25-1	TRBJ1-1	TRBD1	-	CASSGRQGADTEAFF	TGTGCCAGCAGTGGACGACAGGGAGCGGACACTGAAGCTTTCTTT
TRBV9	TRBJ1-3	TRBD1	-	CASSVELRGSGNTIYF	TGTGCCAGCAGCGTAGAGCTCAGGGGGTCTGGAAACACCATATATTTT
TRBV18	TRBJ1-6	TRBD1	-	CASSPGQGNSPLHF	TGTGCCAGCTCACCGGGACAGGGGAATTCACCCCTCCACTTT
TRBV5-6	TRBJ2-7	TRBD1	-	CASSLPRTGLYEQYF	TGTGCCAGCAGCTTGCCAAGGACAGGGCTCTACGAGCAGTACTTC
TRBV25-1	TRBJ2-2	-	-	CASSAPWADTGELFF	TGTGCCAGCAGTGCCCCCTGGGCGGACACCGGGGAGCTGTTTTTT
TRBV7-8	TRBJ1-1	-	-	CASSLQKNTEAFF	TGTGCCAGCAGCTTACAGAAGAACACTGAAGCTTTCTTT
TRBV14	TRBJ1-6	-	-	CASSQAGSYNSPLHF	TGTGCCAGCAGCCAAGCAGGATCCTATAATTCACCCCTCCACTTT
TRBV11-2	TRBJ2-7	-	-	CASSLGGREQYF	TGTGCCAGCAGCTTAGGAGGGCGCGAGCAGTACTTC
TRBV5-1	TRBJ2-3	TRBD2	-	CASSSLSGGLGTDTQYF	TGCGCCAGCAGCTCCCTTAGCGGGGGGCTGGGCACAGATACGCAGTATTTT
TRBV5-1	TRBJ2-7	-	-	CASSSGPSGAYEQYF	TGCGCCAGCAGCTCAGGGCCGAGCGGAGCCTACGAGCAGTACTTC
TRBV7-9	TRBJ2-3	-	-	CASSSPGTTTDTQYF	TGTGCCAGCAGCTCACCCGGGACAACCACAGATACGCAGTATTTT
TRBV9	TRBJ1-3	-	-	CASSALTPSGNTIYF	TGTGCCAGCAGCGCACTAACCCCTTCTGGAAACACCATATATTTT
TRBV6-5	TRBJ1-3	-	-	CASSGRLEAGNTIYF	TGTGCCAGCAGCGGAAGGCTGGAGGCTGGAAACACCATATATTTT
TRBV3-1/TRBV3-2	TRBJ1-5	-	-	CASSQEGQPQHF	TGTGCCAGCAGCCAAGAGGGTCAGCCCCAGCATTTT
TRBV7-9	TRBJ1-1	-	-	CASSLEQENTEAFF	TGTGCCAGCAGCTTGGAACAGGAGAACACTGAAGCTTTCTTT
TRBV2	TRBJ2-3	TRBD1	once	CASSDRGQGSGTQYF	TGTGCCAGCAGTGATCGAGGACAGGGGTCGGGTACGCAGTATTTT
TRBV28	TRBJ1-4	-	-	CASSTGSSGEKLFF	TGTGCCAGCAGTACTGGGAGCTCCGGTGAAAAACTGTTTTTT
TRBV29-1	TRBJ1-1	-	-	CSVRGPLNTEAFF	TGCAGCGTAAGGGGACCCTTGAACACTGAAGCTTTCTTT
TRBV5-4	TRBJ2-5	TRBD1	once	CASSFQGASGTQYF	TGTGCCAGCAGCTTTCAGGGGGCTTCGGGGACCCAGTACTTC
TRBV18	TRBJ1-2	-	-	CASSPPGGVNYGYTF	TGTGCCAGCTCACCACCGGGGGGAGTGAATTATGGCTACACCTTC
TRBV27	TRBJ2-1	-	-	CASSLVSGGWGNEQFF	TGTGCCAGCAGTTTGGTCTCGGGCGGTTGGGGGAATGAGCAGTTCTTC
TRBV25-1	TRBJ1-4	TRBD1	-	CASSARRQGTNEKLFF	TGTGCCAGCAGTGCCCGCCGACAGGGAACTAATGAAAAACTGTTTTTT
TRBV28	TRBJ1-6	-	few	CASRDPGTASHF	TGTGCCAGCAGGGACCCCGGGACGGCATCCCACTTT
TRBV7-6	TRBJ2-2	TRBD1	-	CASSLALTGVAGELFF	TGTGCCAGCAGCTTAGCGCTGACAGGGGTGGCCGGGGAGCTGTTTTTT